This entry lists 14 T cell receptor beta chains sequenced from one sample in a study of T-cell memory formation after mild COVID-19. Each CDR3 protein gets one entry after TCRdb re-called the 5' RACE reads with MiXCR. The sample lists hundreds of thousands of distinct CDR3 sequences; roughly 13% were seen once. Sample: PBMCs or a T cell subset sorted from them (not recorded which). These TCRs come from a man aged 18-30 years who had mild COVID-19 (a few samples of this study predate the infection). Cell type and time point are not known.

This rearrangement joins TRBV6-2 or TRBV6-3 to TRBJ2-5, with 9 bases identical to TRBD1. V lost 2 bases and J lost 4; bases outside the gene matches: 2. The CDR3 contains 14 residues. Germline V lookup: CDR1 MNHEY, CDR2 SVGEGT. The CDR3 loop reads CASSYGTGLETQYF. CDR3 coding DNA: TGTGCCAGCAGTTACGGGACAGGGCTAGAGACCCAGTACTTC.

The sample holds many counts of this clonotype. CDR3: CASSYPDSRRGIQETQYF. The CDR3 nucleotides are TGTGCCAGCAGCTACCCAGATAGCAGGCGGGGGATCCAAGAGACCCAGTACTTC. The chain combines TRBV7-9 with TRBJ2-5; 7 bases match TRBD2. The CDR3 is 18 amino acids. Germline V gives CDR1 SEHNR, CDR2 FQNEAQ (reference sequence). V lost 4 bases to trimming and J lost 1 base; unmatched junction nucleotides: 15.

This chain links TRBV7-8 with TRBJ2-7; TRBD2 agrees at 8 bases. The J segment lost 3 bases and the V segment lost 5 bases, leaving 6 bases of the junction unmatched. The CDR3 sequence is 14 residues long. Germline V gives CDR1 SGHVS, CDR2 FQNEAQ. CDR3 DNA sequence: TGTGCCAGCAGCGGACCGGGGGGGATCTACGAGCAGTACTTC. Its translation: CASSGPGGIYEQYF.

The sample holds a few counts of this clonotype. V and J are TRBV3-1 and TRBJ2-2, with D possibly being TRBD2 (5 bases). CDR3 length equals 14 residues. Trimming took 0 bases from V and 6 from J, leaving 8 bases between them. The germline gives CDR1 LGHDT, CDR2 YNNKEL (reference sequence). CDR3 sequence reads: CASSQDIASGELFF. The CDR3 DNA is TGTGCCAGCAGCCAAGATATAGCGTCCGGGGAGCTGTTTTTT.

V is TRBV12-3 or TRBV12-4 and J is TRBJ2-5, with D unresolved. The CDR3 is made up of 13 amino acids. V was trimmed by 6 bases and J by 6 bases, leaving 14 bases between them. The CDR3 region is CASRAGGWKTQYF. For the CDR3, the DNA is TGTGCCAGCAGGGCCGGCGGCTGGAAGACCCAGTACTTC.

Only a few counts were recorded for this clonotype. The chain uses TRBV5-1 and TRBJ2-7; 7 nucleotides agree with TRBD1. This CDR3 is 14 amino acids long. Germline loops: CDR1 SGHRS, CDR2 YFSETQ. J lost 3 bases, V lost 2 bases, and 5 bases had no gene match. The CDR3: CASSFRDRNYEQYF. CDR3 sequence (DNA): TGCGCCAGCAGCTTCCGGGACAGAAACTACGAGCAGTACTTC.

There are many counts of this clonotype. The CDR3 here is CASSAQRAGANVLTF. DNA for the CDR3: TGTGCCAGCAGTGCCCAGAGGGCTGGGGCCAACGTCCTGACTTTC. The chain carries TRBV27 and TRBJ2-6; tentative D call: TRBD2 (5 bases). This CDR3 spans 15 amino acids. CDR1 is MNHEY, CDR2 SMNVEV, per germline (reference sequence). Trimming took 5 bases from V and 2 from J, leaving 10 bases between them.

The chain uses TRBV7-2 and TRBJ2-3; 10 bases map to TRBD2. The V gene end was trimmed by 0 bases and the J gene end by 6 bases; junction bases not matched to a gene: 6. This CDR3 contains 16 residues. Germline V gene data show CDR1 as SGHTA and CDR2 as FQGNSA. DNA for the CDR3: TGTGCCAGCAGCTTAGCGGCTAGCGGGGGATGGGATACGCAGTATTTT. This gives the protein CASSLAASGGWDTQYF.

This clonotype has more than one count but fewer than ten. V and J are TRBV20-1 and TRBJ2-3; D unresolved. The CDR3 loop spans 11 amino acids. Germline-derived CDR1 and CDR2 are DFQATT and SNEGSKA (reference sequence). The CDR3 DNA is TGCAGCGCCTCCGCCGCAGATACGCAGTATTTT. This gives the protein CSASAADTQYF.

V usage is TRBV19 and J usage is TRBJ1-6; D gene unclear. CDR1 LNHDA and CDR2 SQIVND come from the germline V gene (reference sequence). CDR3 length: 14 amino acids. The V and J ends lost 5 bases and 4 bases respectively, with 9 bases between them. CDR3 in DNA: TGTGCCAGTAGTTCCAGAGGGTATAATTCACCCCTCCACTTT. Amino acids: CASSSRGYNSPLHF.

The chain has TRBV30 and TRBJ2-7, with 10 bases fitting TRBD2. The germline V gene has CDR1 GTSNPN and CDR2 SVGIG (reference sequence). The CDR3 covers 14 residues. V shed 5 bases, J shed 7 bases, and the junction held 11 bases outside the gene matches. DNA of the CDR3: TGTGCCTGGGAGAGCGGGGGGGCCGGTGAGGAGCAGTACTTC. Translation: CAWESGGAGEEQYF.

This clonotype was seen many times. This sequence joins TRBV12-3 or TRBV12-4 and TRBJ1-1, with 9 bases aligning to TRBD1. Trimming removed 5 bases from V and 3 bases from J; junction bases left unmatched: 1. The CDR3 consists of 13 residues. In nucleotides, the CDR3 is TGTGCCAGCAGTCGGACAGGGGACACTGAAGCTTTCTTT. Translated: CASSRTGDTEAFF.

This clonotype was picked up many times. The chain links TRBV4-1 to TRBJ2-2, with TRBD1 identical over 7 bases. CDR1 and CDR2 from the germline V gene are MGHRA and YSYEKL. This CDR3 spans 17 amino acids. With V trimmed by 3 bases and J by 0 bases, 7 bases remained unmatched. The CDR3 loop reads CASSQPPGGPNTGELFF. The CDR3 DNA sequence: TGCGCCAGCAGCCAGCCTCCAGGGGGTCCGAACACCGGGGAGCTGTTTTTT.

This clonotype was counted a few times. The V gene is TRBV7-9, the J gene TRBJ1-2; D may be TRBD1 (5 bases). V lost 2 bases to trimming and J lost 1 base, with 8 bases between them. The CDR3 length is 14 residues. Germline V gene sequence: CDR1 SEHNR, CDR2 FQNEAQ (reference sequence). In DNA, the CDR3 is TGTGCCAGCAGCTTATTGGGGGGTAACTATGGCTACACCTTC. Translated: CASSLLGGNYGYTF.